This T cell receptor (beta chain) was recovered during a study of shared clonotypes between healthy human individuals. Points from the study as a whole: Clonotype sharing levels among donors were expected to vary with sequencing depth. Collection of samples was limited to blood; tissue repertoires likely differ.

Each unsorted sample relied on about 90 million PBMCs as its source of genomic DNA. This CDR3 comprises 14 residues. Germline-derived CDR1 and CDR2 are ENHRY and SYGVKD. Trimming removed 5 bases from V and 7 bases from J, with 15 bases in between. This clone was counted between two and nine times. Its target is unknown. Ten immunoSEQ deep assay plates were used to sequence the DNA of unsorted PBMCs. The data were produced by immunoSEQ multiplex PCR, yet TCRdb's version contains in-frame clones alone and is incomplete. The table lists 450,000 to 500,000 clones, approximately 79% of them singletons. What was sequenced was PBMCs. The clonotype was recovered from a woman aged 40 to 50 in good health. Some clones in this sample may be carry-over from other donors' samples. The chain combines TRBV10-3 with TRBJ1-5; D gene uncertain. The CDR3 DNA reads as TGTGCCATCAGTTCACAGTCGGTAGGGCAGCCCCAGCATTTT. Translated: CAISSQSVGQPQHF.